The 2 T cell receptor beta chains below were found in one sample sequenced in a study of shared T cell receptors in the human thymus. Assay: immunoSEQ multiplex PCR; the TCRdb copy retains only in-frame clones and omits some. The sample lists hundreds of thousands of clones, around 87% occurring once. The same sample was also studied in work on human thymus T cells.

The sample comprised thymocytes. The receptor source for this set is a boy younger than two with a congenital heart defect.

The V gene is TRBV6-4, the J gene TRBJ2-1; TRBD1 matches 10 bases. The CDR3 is 16 amino acids. Germline loops: CDR1 MRHNA, CDR2 SNTAGT. V was clipped by 2 bases and J by 8 bases; unmatched bases: 9. The CDR3 DNA reads TGTGCCAGCAGTGACGGGACAGGGGTTACGTGGGATGAGCAGTTCTTC. Amino acids: CASSDGTGVTWDEQFF.

The rearrangement links TRBV27 to TRBJ1-5; 8 bases align to TRBD1. The trim removed 5 bases at V and 4 bases at J, leaving 10 bases unmatched. Germline V gene sequence: CDR1 MNHEY, CDR2 SMNVEV (reference sequence). CDR3 length: 16 residues. The CDR3 DNA reads TGTGCCAGCAGTAGCTCGGGACAGGAAAAAAATCAGCCCCAGCATTTT. This codes for CASSSSGQEKNQPQHF.